This TCR beta chain was sequenced during a study of blood T cell repertoires in COVID-19. On the study more broadly: Acute and convalescent COVID-19 samples came from the United States, Italy and Spain. PBMCs, B-cell-depleted T cells, or T cells provided the cDNA or gDNA that made up the material.

Per the authors' pipeline: Estimation of nucleated cell counts was performed using reference gene primer amplification. The data were produced by immunoSEQ multiplex PCR, yet TCRdb's version contains in-frame clones alone and is incomplete. V, J and clone size are those of that table, while D and trimming were read from the DNA. The sample lists more than 300,000 clones, around 83% seen once, with about 1.2% in the top ten. CDR1 and CDR2 (germline): SQVTM, ANQGSEA. V was shortened by 3 bases and J by 0 bases, with 10 bases between the two germline ends. The CDR3 spans 14 residues. The V and J genes are TRBV29-1 and TRBJ2-3, with D possibly TRBD2 on 7 matching bases. Sequenced sample: peripheral blood. This TCR came from a woman in her 50s with acute or convalescent COVID-19. The CDR3 coding sequence is TGCAGCGTTGATGCGGGGGCGAGCACAGATACGCAGTATTTT. It specifies CSVDAGASTDTQYF.